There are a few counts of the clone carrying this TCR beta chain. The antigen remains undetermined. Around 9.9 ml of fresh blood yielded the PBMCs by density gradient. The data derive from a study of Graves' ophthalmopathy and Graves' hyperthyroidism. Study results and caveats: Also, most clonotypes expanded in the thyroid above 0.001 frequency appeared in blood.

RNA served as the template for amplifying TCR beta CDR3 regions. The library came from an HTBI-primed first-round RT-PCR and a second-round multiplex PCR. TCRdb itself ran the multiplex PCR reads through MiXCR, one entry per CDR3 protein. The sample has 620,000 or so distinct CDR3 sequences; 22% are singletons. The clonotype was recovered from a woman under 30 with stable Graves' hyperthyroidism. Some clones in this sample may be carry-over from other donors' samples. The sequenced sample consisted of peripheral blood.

In DNA, the CDR3 is TGTGCCAGCTCACGGGTAAATGAGGGCACTGAAGCTTTCTTT. It yields the protein CASSRVNEGTEAFF. J is TRBJ1-1 and V is TRBV18, with D unresolved. V shed 4 bases and J shed 4 bases, with 13 bases lying between them. CDR1 KGHSH and CDR2 LQKENI come from the germline V gene. The CDR3 runs to 14 residues.